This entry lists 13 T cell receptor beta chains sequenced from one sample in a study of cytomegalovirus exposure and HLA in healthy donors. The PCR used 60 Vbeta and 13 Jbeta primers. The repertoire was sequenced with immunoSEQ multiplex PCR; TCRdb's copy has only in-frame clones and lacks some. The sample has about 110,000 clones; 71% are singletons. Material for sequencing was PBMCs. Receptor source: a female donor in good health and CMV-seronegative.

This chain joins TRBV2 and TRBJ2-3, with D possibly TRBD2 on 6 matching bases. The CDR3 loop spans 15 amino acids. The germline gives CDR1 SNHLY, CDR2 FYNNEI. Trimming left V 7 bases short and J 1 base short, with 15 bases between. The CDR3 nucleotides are TGTGCCAGCACTGTCGAGGGAGGCCGCACAGATACGCAGTATTTT. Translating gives CASTVEGGRTDTQYF.

The CDR3 coding sequence is TGTGCCAGCAGGGATAGGACAGGCCACACTGAAGCTTTCTTT. Its translation is CASRDRTGHTEAFF. The J gene is TRBJ1-1, the V gene TRBV2; 7 positions match TRBD1. From germline, CDR1 is SNHLY and CDR2 FYNNEI. Unmatched junction bases numbered 7, after V lost 6 bases and J lost 3 bases. The CDR3 consists of 14 residues.

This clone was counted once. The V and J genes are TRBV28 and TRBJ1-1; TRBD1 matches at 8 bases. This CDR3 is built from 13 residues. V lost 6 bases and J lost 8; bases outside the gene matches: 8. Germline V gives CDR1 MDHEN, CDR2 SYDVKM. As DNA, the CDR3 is TGTGCCAGCAGGACACAGGGGGAAAAAGAAGCTTTCTTT. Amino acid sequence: CASRTQGEKEAFF.

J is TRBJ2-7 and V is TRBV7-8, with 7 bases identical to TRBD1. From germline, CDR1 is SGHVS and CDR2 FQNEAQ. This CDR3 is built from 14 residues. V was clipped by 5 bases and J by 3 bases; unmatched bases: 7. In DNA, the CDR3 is TGTGCCAGCAGCCAAGACAGGGTGAGCTACGAGCAGTACTTC. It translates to CASSQDRVSYEQYF.

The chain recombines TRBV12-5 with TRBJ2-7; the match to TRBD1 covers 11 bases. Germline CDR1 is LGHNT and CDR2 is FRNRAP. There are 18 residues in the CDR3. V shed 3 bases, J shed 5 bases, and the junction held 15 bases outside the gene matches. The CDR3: CASGFFLGQGALNDEQYF. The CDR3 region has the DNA TGTGCTAGTGGTTTCTTCCTTGGACAGGGGGCGTTAAATGACGAGCAGTACTTC.

CDR3 amino acids: CSAQGTSGSARDNEQFF. The CDR3 coding sequence is TGCAGCGCCCAAGGGACTAGCGGGAGTGCCCGGGACAATGAGCAGTTCTTC. J is TRBJ2-1 and V is TRBV29-1; 14 bases are a match to TRBD2. This CDR3 is 17 amino acids long. The junction had 13 bases not matched to a gene; V was cut back by 7 bases and J by 5 bases. The V gene's germline CDR1 is SQVTM and CDR2 ANQGSEA.

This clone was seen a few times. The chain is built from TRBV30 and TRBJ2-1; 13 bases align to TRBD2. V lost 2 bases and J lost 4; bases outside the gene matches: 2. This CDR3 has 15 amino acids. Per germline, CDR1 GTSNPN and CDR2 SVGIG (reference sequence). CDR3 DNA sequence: TGTGCCTGGAGTCAGGGACTAGCGGGATACAATGAGCAGTTCTTC. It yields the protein CAWSQGLAGYNEQFF.

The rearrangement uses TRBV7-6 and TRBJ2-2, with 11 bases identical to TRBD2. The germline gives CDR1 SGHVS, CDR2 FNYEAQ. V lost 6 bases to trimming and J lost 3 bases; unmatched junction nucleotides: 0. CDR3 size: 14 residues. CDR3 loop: CASRGLADTGELFF. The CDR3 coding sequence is TGTGCCAGCAGGGGACTAGCGGACACCGGGGAGCTGTTTTTT. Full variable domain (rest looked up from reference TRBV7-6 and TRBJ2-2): GAGVSQSPRYKVTKRGQDVALRCDPISGHVSLYWYRQALGQGPEFLTYFNYEAQQDKSGLPNDRFSAERPEGSISTLTIQRTEQRDSAMYRCASRGLADTGELFFGEGSRLTVL.

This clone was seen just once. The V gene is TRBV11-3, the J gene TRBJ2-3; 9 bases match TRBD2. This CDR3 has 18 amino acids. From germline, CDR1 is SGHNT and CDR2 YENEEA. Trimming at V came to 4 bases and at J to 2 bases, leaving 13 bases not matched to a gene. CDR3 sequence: CASSSWVTSGQFTDTQYF. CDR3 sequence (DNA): TGTGCCAGCAGCTCCTGGGTTACTAGCGGGCAGTTCACAGATACGCAGTATTTT.

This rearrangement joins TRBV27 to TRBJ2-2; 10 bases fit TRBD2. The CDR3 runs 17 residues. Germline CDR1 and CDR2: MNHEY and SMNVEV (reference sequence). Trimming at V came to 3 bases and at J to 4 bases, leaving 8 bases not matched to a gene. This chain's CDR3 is CASSFLLAGVRTGELFF. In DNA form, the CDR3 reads TGTGCCAGCAGTTTCTTGCTAGCGGGAGTACGCACCGGGGAGCTGTTTTTT.

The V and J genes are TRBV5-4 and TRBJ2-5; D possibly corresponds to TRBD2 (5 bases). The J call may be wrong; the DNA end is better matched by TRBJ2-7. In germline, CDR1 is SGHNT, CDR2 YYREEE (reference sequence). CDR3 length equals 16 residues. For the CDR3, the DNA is TGTGCCAGCAGCCCCAGACCCCGAGGGCGCTACTACGAGCAGTACTTC. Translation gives CASSPRPRGRYYEQYF.

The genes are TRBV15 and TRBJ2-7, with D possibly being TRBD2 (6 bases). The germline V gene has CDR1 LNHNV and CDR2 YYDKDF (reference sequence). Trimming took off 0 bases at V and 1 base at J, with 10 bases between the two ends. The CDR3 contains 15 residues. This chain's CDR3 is CATSRDRGGSYEQYF. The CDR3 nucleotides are TGTGCCACCAGCAGAGATCGGGGAGGTTCCTACGAGCAGTACTTC.

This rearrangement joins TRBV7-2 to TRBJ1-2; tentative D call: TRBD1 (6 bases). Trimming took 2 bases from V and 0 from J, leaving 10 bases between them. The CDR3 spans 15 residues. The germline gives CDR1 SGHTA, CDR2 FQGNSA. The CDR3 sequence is CASSLSGDPNYGYTF. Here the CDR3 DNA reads TGTGCCAGCAGCTTATCAGGGGATCCTAACTATGGCTACACCTTC.